The 30 T cell receptor beta chains reported below all come from one sample, sequenced in a study of shared T cell receptors in the human thymus. Only in-frame clones appear in the TCRdb table, and some are missing; sequencing was by immunoSEQ multiplex PCR. The repertoire holds hundreds of thousands of clones, with roughly 86% as singletons. These data were likewise used in another study, on human thymus T cells.

The material sequenced was thymocytes. These receptors came from a boy under three years old with a congenital heart defect.

This clone appeared a single time. The chain recombines TRBV7-9 with TRBJ1-2; 11 positions agree with TRBD1. The CDR3 covers 18 residues. V trimming: 5 bases; J trimming: 8 bases; junction bases outside the gene matches: 19. The germline V gene has CDR1 SEHNR and CDR2 FQNEAQ (reference sequence). In nucleotides, the CDR3 is TGTGCCAGCAGCACCGGAAACGGGACAGGGGGATTTGGTTTGGGCTACACCTTC. Translating gives CASSTGNGTGGFGLGYTF.

J is TRBJ2-7 and V is TRBV28; 8 nucleotides line up with TRBD1. This CDR3 has 15 residues. Germline assignment: CDR1 MDHEN and CDR2 SYDVKM. With V trimmed by 3 bases and J by 4 bases, 8 bases remained unmatched. CDR3 bases: TGTGCCAGCAGTTTTCCACCTGACAGGGGATACGAGCAGTACTTC. Translated: CASSFPPDRGYEQYF.

This chain links TRBV4-1 with TRBJ2-1; a possible D gene is TRBD1 (6 bases). Trimming stripped 0 bases from V and 12 bases from J, with 15 bases between. This CDR3 is 14 amino acids long. The germline gives CDR1 MGHRA, CDR2 YSYEKL. The CDR3 protein is CASSQDLRGMGQFF. The CDR3 coding sequence is TGCGCCAGCAGCCAAGATTTAAGGGGGATGGGGCAGTTCTTC.

A single count supports this clone. The rearrangement joins TRBV5-6 to TRBJ1-1; D might be TRBD1 (6 bases). The CDR3 runs to 14 residues. The V and J ends lost 1 base and 4 bases respectively, with 11 bases between them. Germline values: CDR1 SGHDT, CDR2 YYEEEE. The CDR3 is CASSLREGGTEAFF. For the CDR3, the DNA is TGTGCCAGCAGCTTGCGGGAAGGGGGCACTGAAGCTTTCTTT.

The chain couples TRBV5-1 to TRBJ2-7, with 8 bases aligning to TRBD1. In germline, CDR1 is SGHRS, CDR2 YFSETQ. This CDR3 has 15 residues. The ends lost 3 bases at V and 4 bases at J; junction bases unmatched: 9. The CDR3 is CASSWGVQGDYEQYF. For the CDR3, the DNA is TGCGCCAGCAGCTGGGGAGTACAGGGGGATTACGAGCAGTACTTC. The whole variable domain, filled in from reference TRBV5-1 and TRBJ2-7, reads KAGVTQTPRYLIKTRGQQVTLSCSPISGHRSVSWYQQTPGQGLQFLFEYFSETQRNKGNFPGRFSGRQFSNSRSEMNVSTLELGDSALYLCASSWGVQGDYEQYFGPGTRLTVT.

The V gene is TRBV27, the J gene TRBJ2-3; TRBD2 is a possible D gene (5 bases). Trimming stripped 1 base from V and 6 bases from J, with 17 bases between. Germline CDR1 is MNHEY and CDR2 is SMNVEV (reference sequence). This CDR3 spans 16 amino acids. CDR3 sequence (DNA): TGTGCCAGCAGTTTATGCCCCCTTTCAGCGGTGGATACGCAGTATTTT. It is translated as CASSLCPLSAVDTQYF.

The chain recombines TRBV30 with TRBJ1-2; no clear D. The CDR3 loop spans 12 amino acids. The germline V and J ends were trimmed by 6 bases and 4 bases, with 12 bases remaining between them. The germline V gene encodes CDR1 GTSNPN and CDR2 SVGIG (reference sequence). CDR3 nucleotide sequence: TGTGCCTGCCTGCGGGCCACCTATGGCTACACCTTC. This encodes CACLRATYGYTF.

The chain links TRBV5-4 to TRBJ2-7; a possible D gene is TRBD1 (6 bases). The CDR3 totals 16 residues. V lost 1 base to trimming and J lost 2 bases, with 16 bases between them. CDR1 is SGHNT and CDR2 is YYREEE in the germline V gene (reference sequence). The CDR3 is CASSLIKRGFTYEQYF. The CDR3 DNA reads as TGTGCCAGCAGCTTGATTAAGAGGGGGTTTACCTACGAGCAGTACTTC.

This clone occurred once. The chain uses TRBV6-5 and TRBJ1-5; a possible D gene is TRBD1 (6 bases). Germline-derived CDR1 and CDR2 are MNHEY and SVGAGI. The V gene lost 4 bases and the J gene lost 1 base, with 8 bases spanning the gap. The CDR3 is made up of 14 amino acids. CDR3 sequence: CASSSTGSNQPQHF. The CDR3, as DNA: TGTGCCAGCAGTTCTACAGGGAGCAATCAGCCCCAGCATTTT.

V is TRBV28 and J is TRBJ1-2, with 8 bases lining up with TRBD1. Trimming took 6 bases from V and 5 from J; bases not matched to a gene: 17. The CDR3 covers 17 residues. Germline CDR1 is MDHEN and CDR2 is SYDVKM. The chain's CDR3 is CASSTPRQGSPRYGYTF. CDR3 sequence (DNA): TGTGCCAGCAGCACCCCTCGACAGGGGTCCCCTCGGTATGGCTACACCTTC.

The chain is built from TRBV7-2 and TRBJ2-7, with D tentatively TRBD1 (6 bases). V was clipped by 1 base and J by 2 bases, with 12 bases between them. The CDR3 sequence is 15 residues long. The germline gives CDR1 SGHTA, CDR2 FQGNSA. CDR3 bases: TGTGCCAGCAGCTTAGTTCAGGGGCCTCCCTACGAGCAGTACTTC. As protein: CASSLVQGPPYEQYF.

The CDR3 region is CAWSPCRERRFSGANVLTF. CDR3 coding DNA: TGTGCCTGGAGTCCTTGCCGAGAGCGGCGCTTCTCTGGGGCCAACGTCCTGACTTTC. The rearrangement uses TRBV30 and TRBJ2-6, with D possibly being TRBD2 (5 bases). V lost 2 bases, J lost 0 bases, and 20 bases lay in between. The CDR3 totals 19 residues. Germline V gene lookup returns CDR1 GTSNPN and CDR2 SVGIG (reference sequence).

The chain is built from TRBV5-1 and TRBJ2-7, with 7 bases lining up with TRBD2. Germline trimming cut 2 bases from V and 4 bases from J; bases unmatched to any gene: 6. Looked up from germline, CDR1 is SGHRS and CDR2 is YFSETQ. The CDR3 is 14 amino acids. The CDR3 nucleotides read TGCGCCAGCAGCTTTGGGGAGGGCCGGTACGAGCAGTACTTC. This translates into CASSFGEGRYEQYF.

This chain connects TRBV5-1 to TRBJ1-4, with TRBD1 matching over 9 bases. V shed 2 bases and J 6 bases; nucleotides not matched to a gene: 14. Germline assignment: CDR1 SGHRS and CDR2 YFSETQ. This CDR3 has 18 residues. The CDR3 DNA follows: TGCGCCAGCAGCTTCAGACCATTCGGACAGGGGACAGATGAAAAACTGTTTTTT. Its protein is CASSFRPFGQGTDEKLFF.

The gene calls are TRBV30 and TRBJ2-7; perhaps TRBD2 as D (7 bases). The CDR3 is 15 amino acids. The V and J ends lost 4 bases and 6 bases respectively, with 22 bases between them. Germline values: CDR1 GTSNPN, CDR2 SVGIG (reference sequence). DNA of the CDR3: TGTGCCTGGAAGGGGGGGGCAGGCCAACGGGTCGAGCAGTACTTC. This sequence encodes CAWKGGAGQRVEQYF.

The chain is built from TRBV11-2 and TRBJ2-7; 9 bases align to TRBD2. CDR1 and CDR2 (germline): SGHAT, FQNNGV. The CDR3 runs to 16 residues. J gave up 6 bases and V 5 bases, and 14 bases lay outside the gene matches. CDR3 nucleotide sequence: TGTGCCAGCAGCCCGCGGGAGGGGGGGTTGTTCTCCGAGCAGTACTTC. It encodes CASSPREGGLFSEQYF.

The chain uses TRBV6-4 and TRBJ2-3; 8 nucleotides align to TRBD1. CDR3 length: 16 residues. Germline-derived CDR1 and CDR2 are MRHNA and SNTAGT. V gave up 0 bases and J gave up 4 bases; unmatched junction bases: 6. CDR3 residues: CASSDSRDRGPDTQYF. In DNA, the CDR3 is TGTGCCAGCAGTGACTCCCGAGACAGGGGCCCAGATACGCAGTATTTT.

The chain is built from TRBV5-6 and TRBJ1-1; D not resolved. Germline-derived CDR1 and CDR2 are SGHDT and YYEEEE. CDR3 length: 16 amino acids. The V gene lost 5 bases and the J gene lost 0 bases, with 17 bases spanning the gap. The CDR3 nucleotides are TGTGCCAGCAGATCTACACGGGAACCTATGAACACTGAAGCTTTCTTT. The encoded protein is CASRSTREPMNTEAFF.

This chain joins TRBV27 and TRBJ2-1, with 15 bases identical to TRBD2. The CDR3 has 17 amino acids. Germline V gene data show CDR1 as MNHEY and CDR2 as SMNVEV (reference sequence). V lost 5 bases and J lost 5; bases outside the gene matches: 7. In DNA, the CDR3 is TGTGCCAGCAGTGCCGGACTAGCGGGAGGGCTCGACAATGAGCAGTTCTTC. Protein: CASSAGLAGGLDNEQFF.

This clone occurred a few times. The chain links TRBV6-1 to TRBJ2-7, with D perhaps TRBD1 (6 bases). Germline V gene data show CDR1 as MNHNS and CDR2 as SASEGT. The CDR3 covers 15 residues. V was shortened by 7 bases and J by 0 bases, with 16 bases between the two germline ends. The CDR3 spells CASITDGQISYEQYF. The CDR3 bases are TGTGCCAGCATTACCGATGGACAGATCTCCTACGAGCAGTACTTC.

This clone has more than one count but fewer than ten. The V and J genes are TRBV5-4 and TRBJ1-1; no firm D call. Germline CDR1 is SGHNT and CDR2 is YYREEE (reference sequence). The CDR3 covers 14 residues. V was clipped by 7 bases and J by 0 bases, with 13 bases between them. This CDR3 reads CASREAKMNTEAFF. CDR3 nucleotide sequence: TGTGCCAGCCGGGAGGCGAAAATGAACACTGAAGCTTTCTTT.

Only one count was recorded for this clone. The CDR3 is CASRRLAGAETQYF. In DNA form, the CDR3 reads TGCGCCAGCAGGCGGCTAGCGGGAGCGGAGACCCAGTACTTC. The gene calls are TRBV10-2 and TRBJ2-5; 10 nucleotides line up with TRBD2. The CDR3 covers 14 residues. The germline gives CDR1 WSHSY, CDR2 SAAADI. Losses at the gene ends were 6 bases for V and 5 bases for J; bases not matched to a gene: 6.

This clone has only a few counts. The rearrangement joins TRBV19 to TRBJ2-3; 8 bases agree with TRBD1. Trimming removed 5 bases from V and 1 base from J; junction bases left unmatched: 5. The CDR3 has 15 residues. Germline CDR1 LNHDA, CDR2 SQIVND (reference sequence). The CDR3 protein is CASSPGGQGTDTQYF. The CDR3 DNA sequence: TGTGCCAGTAGTCCAGGGGGACAGGGCACAGATACGCAGTATTTT.

In this sample, this clone turned up once. CDR3 bases: TGTGCCAGCAGCTTGGCATTCCTGGGCACAGATACGCAGTATTTT. Protein: CASSLAFLGTDTQYF. The rearrangement links TRBV11-2 to TRBJ2-3; D unresolved. Trimming took 3 bases from V and 1 from J, leaving 11 bases between them. Germline V gene sequence: CDR1 SGHAT, CDR2 FQNNGV. This CDR3 contains 15 residues.

The chain carries TRBV5-4 and TRBJ2-3, with 8 positions matching TRBD1. Germline trimming cut 3 bases from V and 6 bases from J; bases unmatched to any gene: 6. Germline V lookup: CDR1 SGHNT, CDR2 YYREEE (reference sequence). This CDR3 is built from 14 residues. This chain's CDR3 is CASSSTGGSDTQYF. The CDR3 DNA reads as TGTGCCAGCAGCTCAACAGGGGGTTCTGATACGCAGTATTTT.

The table lists this clone with a count of one. The chain couples TRBV29-1 to TRBJ1-1; 12 bases line up with TRBD1. Trimming removed 7 bases from V and 2 bases from J; junction bases left unmatched: 14. This CDR3 contains 17 residues. From germline, CDR1 is SQVTM and CDR2 ANQGSEA. The CDR3 sequence: CSAPLGDRGHGNTEAFF. The CDR3 DNA reads as TGCAGCGCCCCCCTTGGGGACAGGGGGCATGGTAACACTGAAGCTTTCTTT. Full variable domain (outside the CDR3, taken from reference TRBV29-1 and TRBJ1-1): SAVISQKPSRDICQRGTSLTIQCQVDSQVTMMFWYRQQPGQSLTLIATANQGSEATYESGFVIDKFPISRPNLTFSTLTVSNMSPEDSSIYLCSAPLGDRGHGNTEAFFGQGTRLTVV.

Comment on this clone: This sample includes further DNA sequences coding for the same CDR3. CDR3 coding DNA: TGTGCCAGCAGTTTACGTAGCTCTGGAAACACCATATATTTT. Translation gives CASSLRSSGNTIYF. The rearrangement links TRBV27 to TRBJ1-3; D remains ambiguous. Deletions cut 2 bases from V and 0 bases from J, with 5 bases between. The CDR3 is 14 residues long. Germline values: CDR1 MNHEY, CDR2 SMNVEV (reference sequence).

The chain combines TRBV30 with TRBJ2-2, with 9 bases that match TRBD2. Per germline, CDR1 GTSNPN and CDR2 SVGIG (reference sequence). The CDR3 spans 17 residues. The J segment lost 2 bases and the V segment lost 1 base, leaving 8 bases of the junction unmatched. The DNA for the CDR3 is TGTGCCTGGAGTGGGGAGCGGGGGGCGCTTAACACCGGGGAGCTGTTTTTT. Translated: CAWSGERGALNTGELFF.

V usage is TRBV29-1 and J usage is TRBJ2-1, with unresolved D. This CDR3 contains 16 residues. The V gene's germline CDR1 is SQVTM and CDR2 ANQGSEA. Trimming stripped 4 bases from V and 5 bases from J, with 21 bases between. CDR3 loop: CSVAQYNPQVHNEQFF. The CDR3 DNA reads TGCAGCGTTGCTCAATATAACCCGCAGGTACACAATGAGCAGTTCTTC.

The chain is built from TRBV9 and TRBJ2-1; 11 bases align to TRBD2. The CDR3 is 16 residues long. With 3 bases clipped from V and 4 bases from J, the junction kept 6 bases outside the gene matches. CDR1 SGDLS and CDR2 YYNGEE come from the germline V gene. The DNA of the CDR3 is TGTGCCAGCAGCGCCACCGGGACTAGCGGTTACAATGAGCAGTTCTTC. This encodes CASSATGTSGYNEQFF.